This T cell receptor (beta chain) was observed in a study of blood T cell repertoires in COVID-19. About the research overall: From the United States, Italy and Spain came samples of acute and convalescent COVID-19. Nucleic acid was either cDNA or gDNA, and it came from T cells, B-cell-depleted T cells, or PBMCs.

Germline values: CDR1 SGDLS, CDR2 YYNGEE. This CDR3 is 15 amino acids long. Losses at the gene ends were 0 bases for V and 1 base for J; bases not matched to a gene: 1. Study processing details: Reference gene primer amplification in the assay estimated nucleated cell counts. Produced via immunoSEQ multiplex PCR; TCRdb's table is partial and in-frame only. The V and J calls and clone size were taken over from that table, and D and trimming were inferred from the DNA. The sample lists 200,000 to 250,000 clones; approximately 84% were seen once. The chain joins TRBV9 to TRBJ2-7; 10 bases are shared with TRBD2. The sequenced sample consisted of peripheral blood. The sequence was obtained from a woman between 25 and 40 years old who had recovered from COVID-19. The CDR3 DNA reads as TGTGCCAGCAGCGTAGGTAGCGGGGGGTCCTACGAGCAGTACTTC. The encoded protein is CASSVGSGGSYEQYF.